This T cell receptor beta chain was obtained from a study of cytomegalovirus exposure and HLA in healthy donors. Findings of the study overall: According to the study, around 180 TCR beta chains were cytomegalovirus-associated. In vitro experiments confirmed that three CMV-associated chains were specific for CMV antigens.

Repertoires were generated with immunoSEQ multiplex PCR, while TCRdb's copy carries only in-frame clones and drops some. This repertoire shows around 140,000 clones, about nine tenths found once; its top ten account for 4.5%. From the approximately 120-subject validation cohort, which was separate from the approximately 670-subject first cohort, the donors were drawn. The CDR3 sequence is 13 residues long. Between the trimmed V and J ends, which lost 5 bases and 5 bases, there was a span of 10 bases. In germline, CDR1 is SGHTA, CDR2 FQGNSA. Worth noting for this clone: The antigen is unknown.

The chain has TRBV7-2 and TRBJ1-5; the D gene is possibly TRBD1 (5 bases). The sequence derives from a man younger than 35 in good health and CMV-seropositive. Sequenced sample: PBMCs. Here the CDR3 reads CASSLRQYQPQHF. DNA for the CDR3: TGTGCCAGCAGCCTGAGACAGTATCAGCCCCAGCATTTT.